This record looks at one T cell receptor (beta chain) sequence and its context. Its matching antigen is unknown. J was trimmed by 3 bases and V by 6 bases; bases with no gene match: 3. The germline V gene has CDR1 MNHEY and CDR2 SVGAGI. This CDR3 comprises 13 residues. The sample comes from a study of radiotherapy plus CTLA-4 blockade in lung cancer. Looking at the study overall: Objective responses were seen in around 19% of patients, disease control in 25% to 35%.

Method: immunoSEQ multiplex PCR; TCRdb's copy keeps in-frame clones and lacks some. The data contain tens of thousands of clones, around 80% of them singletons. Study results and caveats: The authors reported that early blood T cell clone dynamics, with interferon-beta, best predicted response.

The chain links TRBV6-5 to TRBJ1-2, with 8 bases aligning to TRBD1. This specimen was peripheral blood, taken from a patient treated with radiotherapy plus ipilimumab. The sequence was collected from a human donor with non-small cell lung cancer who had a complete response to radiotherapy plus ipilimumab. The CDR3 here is CASRPDRDYGYTF. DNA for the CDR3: TGTGCCAGCAGGCCGGACAGGGACTATGGCTACACCTTC.